This T cell receptor beta chain appears in the sequencing data of a study of blood T cell repertoires in COVID-19. Study-level background: The samples span acute and convalescent COVID-19 from the United States, Italy and Spain. T cells, B-cell-depleted T cells, or PBMCs supplied cDNA or gDNA.

This CDR3 has 11 residues. The germline V gene has CDR1 SGHNT and CDR2 YYREEE (reference sequence). With respect to this clone: Germline is not matched at one junction end, which may reflect a read error.

As handled by the study authors: Reference gene primer amplification yielded estimated nucleated cell counts. Some clones are missing from TCRdb's copy, which holds only in-frame ones; the method was immunoSEQ multiplex PCR. V and J calls and clone size are copied from that table; D and trimming were computed from the DNA. The repertoire holds hundreds of thousands of clones, with 70% to 90% as singletons. This TCR derives from a woman in her 30s with active or convalescent COVID-19. Sequencing used peripheral blood. The rearrangement joins TRBV5-4 to TRBJ1-2; maybe TRBD1 (5 bases). In DNA form, the CDR3 reads TGTGCCAGCAACTTGAGGGGTGTCCCCACCTTC. Amino acid sequence: CASNLRGVPTF.